This T cell receptor beta chain was observed in a study of blood T cell repertoires in COVID-19. About the study: Sources were T cells, B-cell-depleted T cells, or PBMCs; the material itself was cDNA or gDNA.

In germline, CDR1 is KGHSH, CDR2 LQKENI. This CDR3 is built from 13 residues. The trim removed 3 bases at V and 7 bases at J, leaving 3 bases unmatched. In the original processing: Estimation of nucleated cell counts was performed using reference gene primer amplification. Clones were read by immunoSEQ multiplex PCR, and TCRdb kept only the in-frame ones, dropping some. For V, J and clone size, that table is used; D and trimming come from the DNA. The data contain a few hundred thousand clones, 70% to 90% of them singletons. The TCR comes from a woman aged 25 to 39 with COVID-19, enrolled during active disease. Sample: peripheral blood. The chain employs TRBV18 and TRBJ2-5, with 9 bases fitting TRBD2. The chain's CDR3 is CASSPGLAGTQYF. The DNA for the CDR3 is TGTGCCAGCTCACCGGGACTAGCAGGGACCCAGTACTTC.